The present TCR beta chain was sequenced within a study of T cell repertoires in cytomegalovirus infection. Study-level information: CMV epitopes, recently identified HLA-C-restricted and well-studied HLA-B-restricted, were used. TCR beta signatures that were public indicated CMV infection and matching HLA type. Whole-study results and caveats: HLA-C-restricted CMV clonotypes gave the most frequent clonotype in two of eight donors.

TCRdb re-derived calls from the reads in MiXCR, one entry per CDR3 protein. The table lists some 590,000 distinct CDR3 sequences, almost 40% of them singletons. In the case of this clonotype: Antigen unknown.

Germline loops: CDR1 SNHLY, CDR2 FYNNEI. Trimming pared 5 bases from V and 13 bases from J, leaving 20 bases between. This CDR3 has 14 residues. The sequencing here drew on cultured PBMCs, taken from culture after CMV antigen stimulation. This sequence joins TRBV2 and TRBJ1-4; D is possibly TRBD1 (6 bases). The sequence came from a human donor in good health (CMV status not recorded). Some clones in this sample may be carry-over from other donors' samples. The CDR3 nucleotides are TGTGCCAGCAGTCCGGGCGGGGGCCCCATGAGACTGTTTTTT. Translating it yields CASSPGGGPMRLFF.